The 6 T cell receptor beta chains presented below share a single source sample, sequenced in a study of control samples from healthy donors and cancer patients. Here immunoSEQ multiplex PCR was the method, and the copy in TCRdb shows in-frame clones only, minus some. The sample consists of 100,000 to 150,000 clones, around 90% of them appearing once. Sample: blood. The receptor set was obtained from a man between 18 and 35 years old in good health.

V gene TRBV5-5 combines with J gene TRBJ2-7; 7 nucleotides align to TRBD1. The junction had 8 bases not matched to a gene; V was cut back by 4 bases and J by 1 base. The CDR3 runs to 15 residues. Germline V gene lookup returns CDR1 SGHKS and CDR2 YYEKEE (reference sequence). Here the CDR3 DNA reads TGTGCCAGCAGCAAGGGGACAGTTTTTTCCTACGAGCAGTACGTC. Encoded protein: CASSKGTVFSYEQYV.

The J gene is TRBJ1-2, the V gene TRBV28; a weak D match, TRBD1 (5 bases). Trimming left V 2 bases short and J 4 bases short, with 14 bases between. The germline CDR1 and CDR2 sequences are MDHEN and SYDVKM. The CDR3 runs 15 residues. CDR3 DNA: TGTGCCAGCAGTTTACCCCGTGGGGGGAGCTATGGCTACACCTTC. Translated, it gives CASSLPRGGSYGYTF.

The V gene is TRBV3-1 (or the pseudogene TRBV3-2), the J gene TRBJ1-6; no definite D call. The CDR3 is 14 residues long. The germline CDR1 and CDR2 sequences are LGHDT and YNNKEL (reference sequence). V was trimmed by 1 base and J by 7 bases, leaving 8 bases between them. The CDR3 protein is CASSQVRANSPLHF. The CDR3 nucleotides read TGTGCCAGCAGCCAAGTCCGTGCCAATTCACCCCTCCACTTT.

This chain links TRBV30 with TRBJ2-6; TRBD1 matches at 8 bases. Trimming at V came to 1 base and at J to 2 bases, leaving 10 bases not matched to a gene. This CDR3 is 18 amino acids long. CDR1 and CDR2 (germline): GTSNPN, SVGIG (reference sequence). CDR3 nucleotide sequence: TGTGCCTGGAGTGAAATTAGGACAGGGAGGACTGGGGCCAACGTCCTGACTTTC. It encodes CAWSEIRTGRTGANVLTF.

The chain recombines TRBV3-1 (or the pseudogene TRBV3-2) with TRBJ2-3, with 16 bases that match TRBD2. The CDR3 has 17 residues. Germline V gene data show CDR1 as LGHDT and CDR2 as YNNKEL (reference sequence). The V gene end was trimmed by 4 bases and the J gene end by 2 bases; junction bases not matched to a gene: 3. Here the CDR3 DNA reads TGTGCCAGCAGCCCGGGACTAGCGGGAGGGAACACAGATACGCAGTATTTT. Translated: CASSPGLAGGNTDTQYF.

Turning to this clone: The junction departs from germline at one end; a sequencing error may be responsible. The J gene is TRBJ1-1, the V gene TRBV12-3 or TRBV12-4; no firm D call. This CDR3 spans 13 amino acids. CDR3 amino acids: CASTLVLNTEAFF. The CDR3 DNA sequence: TGTGCCAGCACTTTAGTTCTGAACACTGAAGCTTTCTTT.